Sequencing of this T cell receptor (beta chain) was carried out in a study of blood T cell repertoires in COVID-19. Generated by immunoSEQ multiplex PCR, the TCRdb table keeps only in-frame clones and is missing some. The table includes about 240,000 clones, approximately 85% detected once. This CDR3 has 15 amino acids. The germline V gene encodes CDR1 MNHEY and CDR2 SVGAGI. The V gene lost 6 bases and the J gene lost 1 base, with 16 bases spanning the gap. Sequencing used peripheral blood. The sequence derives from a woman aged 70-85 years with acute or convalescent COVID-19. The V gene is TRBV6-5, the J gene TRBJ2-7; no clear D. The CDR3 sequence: CASRSQLSGSYEQYF. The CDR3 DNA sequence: TGTGCCAGCAGATCACAGCTTTCCGGTTCCTACGAGCAGTACTTC.